A few counts support the clone carrying this T cell receptor (beta chain). Sequencing used immunoSEQ multiplex PCR; TCRdb keeps in-frame clones, though not all of them. The repertoire consists of about 54,000 clones, with 65% to 85% occurring once and the leading ten covering under 20%. This record belongs to a study of a mutant IDH1 vaccine in newly diagnosed glioma. Background on the study: The sex distribution of treated patients was approximately 62% male and 37.5% female, with a mean age of around 40 years.

The V end lost 7 bases, the J end lost 6 bases, and 12 bases lay between the germline ends. Germline CDR1 reads LNHDA; CDR2 reads SQIVND (reference sequence). CDR3 length equals 12 residues. Time point indicated: baseline, week 1 (first vaccination visit). Treatment indicated: pre-vaccination baseline after standard-of-care therapy. The donors' diagnosis was new WHO grade 3 or 4 astrocytoma that was IDH1-mutant and ATRX-lost. The sequencing used PBMCs, collected from a glioma patient treated with radiotherapy, temozolomide or both. The chain couples TRBV19 to TRBJ1-1, with no clear D. The sequence derives from a man between 18 and 29 years old with glioma. CDR3 amino acids: CASKGVFPEAFF. As DNA, the CDR3 is TGTGCCAGTAAAGGAGTCTTTCCTGAAGCTTTCTTT.